Below are 31 T cell receptor beta chains sequenced from a single sample in a study of shared clonotypes between healthy human individuals. Using immunoSEQ multiplex PCR, the repertoire was profiled, and TCRdb retains in-frame clones only, with some absent. Of about 480,000 clones listed, 75% to 80% are singletons. Sequencing was done on a sample of PBMCs. These receptors came from a woman aged 40 to 50 in good health. Some clones in this sample may be carry-over from other donors' samples.

The chain uses TRBV27 and TRBJ2-7; 8 nucleotides line up with TRBD1. Trimming cost V 5 bases and J 3 bases; bases outside gene matches: 6. The CDR3 sequence is 14 residues long. CDR1 and CDR2 (germline): MNHEY, SMNVEV (reference sequence). CDR3 loop: CASSPTTGGYEQYF. The CDR3 DNA sequence: TGTGCCAGCAGTCCGACTACAGGGGGCTACGAGCAGTACTTC.

This clone came up once. The chain couples TRBV7-2 to TRBJ1-4; 7 positions match TRBD1. This CDR3 spans 14 amino acids. The junction had 5 bases not matched to a gene; V was cut back by 5 bases and J by 5 bases. Germline V gene sequence: CDR1 SGHTA, CDR2 FQGNSA. The CDR3 bases are TGTGCCAGCAGCCTGACAGGGTTCAATGAAAAACTGTTTTTT. Translating gives CASSLTGFNEKLFF.

A remark on this clone: A single base is all that separates this from a far larger clone, so a read error is likely. The gene calls are TRBV29-1 and TRBJ1-2; D unclear. Germline V gene sequence: CDR1 SQVTM, CDR2 ANQGSEA. The CDR3 consists of 12 residues. The CDR3 spells CSPEMVPYGYAF. The CDR3 bases are TGCAGCCCCGAAATGGTCCCCTATGGCTACGCCTTC.

The chain is built from TRBV6-1 and TRBJ2-3; tentatively, D is TRBD1 or TRBD2 (5 bases each). Germline CDR1 is MNHNS and CDR2 is SASEGT. This CDR3 has 15 residues. The V gene lost 5 bases and the J gene lost 0 bases, with 12 bases spanning the gap. The CDR3 loop reads CASSTGASSTDTQYF. The CDR3, as DNA: TGTGCCAGCAGTACCGGGGCAAGCAGCACAGATACGCAGTATTTT.

This rearrangement joins TRBV10-2 to TRBJ2-5; D not resolved. Germline CDR1 and CDR2: WSHSY and SAAADI. The CDR3 is 13 amino acids. V shed 6 bases and J shed 5 bases, with 13 bases lying between them. The CDR3 DNA sequence: TGCGCCAGCAGCCGGACGGTAGGGGAGACCCAGTACTTC. This encodes CASSRTVGETQYF.

V and J are TRBV19 and TRBJ2-1; a possible D gene is TRBD2 (6 bases). Germline V gene sequence: CDR1 LNHDA, CDR2 SQIVND (reference sequence). The V end was cut by 1 base, the J end by 3 bases, with 16 bases between. This CDR3 has 17 residues. CDR3 nucleotide sequence: TGTGCCAGTAGTATAGGTCCCTCTACTAGCTTCTACAATGAGCAGTTCTTC. Its protein product is CASSIGPSTSFYNEQFF.

The chain employs TRBV7-2 and TRBJ2-5; D is uncertain. CDR1 and CDR2 (germline): SGHTA, FQGNSA. The CDR3 contains 12 residues. The V end was cut by 1 base, the J end by 5 bases, with 5 bases between. This CDR3 reads CASSLDRETQYF. The DNA of the CDR3 is TGTGCCAGCAGCTTAGATCGGGAGACCCAGTACTTC. Combining the CDR3 with reference TRBV7-2 and TRBJ2-5 gives the whole variable domain GAGVSQSPSNKVTEKGKDVELRCDPISGHTALYWYRQSLGQGLEFLIYFQGNSAPDKSGLPSDRFSAERTGGSVSTLTIQRTQQEDSAVYLCASSLDRETQYFGPGTRLLVL.

This clone showed up just once. The rearrangement joins TRBV6-6 to TRBJ2-1; TRBD2 matches 8 bases. Germline loops: CDR1 MNHNY, CDR2 SVGAGI (reference sequence). Trimming removed 0 bases from V and 12 bases from J; junction bases left unmatched: 13. The CDR3 length is 16 residues. CDR3 sequence reads: CASSYSLNSGGKAQFF. The DNA of the CDR3 is TGTGCCAGCAGTTACTCGTTAAATTCGGGGGGGAAGGCGCAGTTCTTC.

The gene calls are TRBV10-2 and TRBJ2-1; D is uncertain. The CDR3 sequence is 12 residues long. The ends were cut back, 4 bases at V and 5 bases at J, with 6 bases in the middle. Germline CDR1 and CDR2: WSHSY and SAAADI. As DNA, the CDR3 is TGCGCCAGCAGTGGACCCAACAATGAGCAGTTCTTC. Amino acids: CASSGPNNEQFF.

As DNA, the CDR3 is TGCGCCAGCAGCTTGGCTCCCGGGACTAGCGGGAGGCCCCAAGAGACCCAGTACTTC. Protein product: CASSLAPGTSGRPQETQYF. The chain joins TRBV5-1 to TRBJ2-5; TRBD2 matches at 15 bases. From germline, CDR1 is SGHRS and CDR2 YFSETQ. The CDR3 has 19 amino acids. Unmatched junction bases numbered 7, after V lost 0 bases and J lost 1 base.

This chain connects TRBV7-2 to TRBJ1-5, with a possible D match to TRBD1 (5 bases). This CDR3 is built from 17 residues. In germline, CDR1 is SGHTA, CDR2 FQGNSA. Trimming removed 0 bases from V and 1 base from J, with 13 bases in between. CDR3: CASSLAGGPLSNQPQHF. In DNA, the CDR3 is TGTGCCAGCAGCTTAGCGGGGGGTCCCCTGAGCAATCAGCCCCAGCATTTT. The variable domain in full, with the rest retrieved from reference TRBV7-2 and TRBJ1-5, is GAGVSQSPSNKVTEKGKDVELRCDPISGHTALYWYRQSLGQGLEFLIYFQGNSAPDKSGLPSDRFSAERTGGSVSTLTIQRTQQEDSAVYLCASSLAGGPLSNQPQHFGDGTRLSIL.

This clone is a singleton in its sample. The V call is TRBV4-2, the J call TRBJ2-7, with 7 bases lining up with TRBD2. Germline trimming cut 4 bases from V and 2 bases from J; bases unmatched to any gene: 8. In germline, CDR1 is LGHNA, CDR2 YNFKEQ. The CDR3 is made up of 15 amino acids. The CDR3 loop reads CASSLRAGAPYEQYF. CDR3 nucleotide sequence: TGTGCCAGCAGCCTGAGGGCGGGAGCACCCTACGAGCAGTACTTC.

This clone was picked up one time. The CDR3 loop reads CASSLAGSGELFF. CDR3 bases: TGTGCCAGCAGTCTAGCGGGTTCCGGGGAGCTGTTTTTT. J is TRBJ2-2 and V is TRBV7-6; 8 bases fit TRBD2. The J segment lost 6 bases and the V segment lost 6 bases, leaving 3 bases of the junction unmatched. Germline CDR1 reads SGHVS; CDR2 reads FNYEAQ. The CDR3 loop spans 13 amino acids.

This chain uses TRBV2 with TRBJ1-1; TRBD1 matches at 8 bases. J gave up 5 bases and V 10 bases, and 6 bases lay outside the gene matches. Germline CDR1 is SNHLY and CDR2 is FYNNEI. The CDR3 loop spans 12 amino acids. The DNA of the CDR3 is TGTGCCACCGTTAGGGACAGGACTGAAGCTTTCTTT. Translation gives CATVRDRTEAFF.

V gene TRBV7-2 combines with J gene TRBJ2-3; 10 positions agree with TRBD2. CDR3 length: 17 residues. After removal of 0 bases from V and 1 base from J, the junction contained 4 bases not matched to a gene. Germline loops: CDR1 SGHTA, CDR2 FQGNSA. Written as DNA, the CDR3 is TGTGCCAGCAGCTTAGCGGTAGCGGGAGGTGGCACAGATACGCAGTATTTT. Translating it yields CASSLAVAGGGTDTQYF.

This chain joins TRBV6-6 and TRBJ2-1, with 8 bases that match TRBD2. With 0 bases clipped from V and 4 bases from J, the junction kept 5 bases outside the gene matches. The CDR3 runs to 16 residues. Looked up from germline, CDR1 is MNHNY and CDR2 is SVGAGI (reference sequence). The CDR3 nucleotides read TGTGCCAGCAGTTACTCTCCTGCGGGGGGATACAATGAGCAGTTCTTC. Translation: CASSYSPAGGYNEQFF.

This clone was seen only a few times. This chain links TRBV30 with TRBJ1-6; 12 bases are shared with TRBD1. This CDR3 has 16 amino acids. V lost 4 bases, J lost 9 bases, and 10 bases stayed unmatched. The germline V gene encodes CDR1 GTSNPN and CDR2 SVGIG (reference sequence). CDR3 amino acids: CAWTLHGTGGSSPLHF. The CDR3 nucleotides are TGTGCCTGGACTTTACATGGGACAGGGGGCAGTTCACCCCTCCACTTT.

This chain joins TRBV29-1 and TRBJ2-1; possible D gene TRBD2, 5 bases. The CDR3 is made up of 16 amino acids. Germline assignment: CDR1 SQVTM and CDR2 ANQGSEA. V lost 2 bases and J lost 0, with 14 bases in between. CDR3 nucleotides: TGCAGCGTTGAAAGAGGGTCGGGGAGCTCCTACAATGAGCAGTTCTTC. Translating it yields CSVERGSGSSYNEQFF.

This clone was counted a few times. This rearrangement joins TRBV28 to TRBJ2-7; 8 bases align to TRBD1. Germline trimming cut 5 bases from V and 6 bases from J; bases unmatched to any gene: 6. The germline CDR1 and CDR2 sequences are MDHEN and SYDVKM. This CDR3 contains 13 residues. The CDR3 protein is CASSRGTGGEQYF. For the CDR3, the DNA is TGTGCCAGCAGTCGCGGAACAGGGGGCGAGCAGTACTTC.

V is TRBV5-7 and J is TRBJ2-5, with D perhaps given as TRBD1 or TRBD2 (5 bases each). TRBV5-7 belongs to the ORF category, with a function that is uncertain. The CDR3 extends over 13 amino acids. Deletions cut 4 bases from V and 3 bases from J, with 10 bases between. The CDR3 here is CASSRDPEETQYF. The CDR3 DNA reads TGTGCCAGCAGCCGGGACCCTGAAGAGACCCAGTACTTC.

The rearrangement uses TRBV7-3 and TRBJ2-1; 14 bases are shared with TRBD2. Germline V gene sequence: CDR1 SGHTA, CDR2 FQGTGA. This CDR3 is 15 amino acids long. Losses at the gene ends were 2 bases for V and 8 bases for J; bases not matched to a gene: 2. The DNA of the CDR3 is TGTGCCAGCAGCTTACGACTAGCGGGAGGGCATGAGCAGTTCTTC. It yields the protein CASSLRLAGGHEQFF.

This clone was observed at least ten times. V is TRBV21-1 and J is TRBJ2-6. TRBV21-1 is termed a pseudogene. The CDR3 has 17 residues. CDR3 coding DNA: TGTGCCAGCAGCAAAGGGGCCGGGGCGACTGGGGCCAACGTCCTGACTTTC. Amino acids: CASSKGAGATGANVLTF.

This clone was counted once. The rearrangement uses TRBV6-5 and TRBJ1-4; 8 nucleotides align to TRBD1. The length of the CDR3 is 14 residues. Germline trimming cut 6 bases from V and 5 bases from J; bases unmatched to any gene: 5. Germline V gene data show CDR1 as MNHEY and CDR2 as SVGAGI. The CDR3 nucleotides read TGTGCCAGCAGCCCGACAGGGGACAATGAAAAACTGTTTTTT. Its protein is CASSPTGDNEKLFF.

This sequence joins TRBV16 and TRBJ1-3; D perhaps matches TRBD1 (5 bases). Trimming cost V 8 bases and J 0 bases, with 17 bases left between them. Germline CDR1 KGHSY, CDR2 FQNENV. CDR3 length: 16 amino acids. The chain's CDR3 is CASAQGGHLSGNTIYF. The CDR3 DNA reads as TGTGCCAGCGCCCAGGGCGGTCACCTCTCTGGAAACACCATATATTTT.

The chain carries TRBV29-1 and TRBJ2-1; TRBD1 agrees at 8 bases. The CDR3 is 15 amino acids. The J segment lost 2 bases and the V segment lost 4 bases, leaving 7 bases of the junction unmatched. The V gene's germline CDR1 is SQVTM and CDR2 ANQGSEA. CDR3 loop: CSVGEDRGAYNEQFF. CDR3 sequence (DNA): TGCAGCGTTGGGGAAGACAGGGGCGCCTACAATGAGCAGTTCTTC.

J is TRBJ2-1 and V is TRBV4-1; TRBD1 or TRBD2 may be the D gene (6 bases each). This CDR3 region has 16 residues. CDR1 MGHRA and CDR2 YSYEKL come from the germline V gene. V dropped 6 bases and J dropped 1 base, with 16 bases sitting between them. The DNA of the CDR3 is TGCGCCAGCAGTCGGTCGACAGGAGGGTCCTACAATGAGCAGTTCTTC. Encoded protein: CASSRSTGGSYNEQFF.

The V and J genes are TRBV6-5 and TRBJ2-2, with unresolved D. Germline V gene data show CDR1 as MNHEY and CDR2 as SVGAGI. The CDR3 contains 16 residues. Trimming removed 2 bases at V and 0 bases at J, with 10 bases between. DNA for the CDR3: TGTGCCAGCAGTTACGTGACAATTACGAACACCGGGGAGCTGTTTTTT. This translates into CASSYVTITNTGELFF.

The rearrangement links TRBV7-9 to TRBJ2-7, with 8 nucleotides matching TRBD1. The CDR3 extends over 15 amino acids. Germline-derived CDR1 and CDR2 are SEHNR and FQNEAQ (reference sequence). Trimming removed 3 bases from V and 0 bases from J; junction bases left unmatched: 4. The CDR3 protein is CASSFEGQVSYEQYF. In nucleotides, the CDR3 is TGTGCCAGCAGCTTCGAGGGACAGGTCTCCTACGAGCAGTACTTC.

This clone was observed a few times. This chain connects TRBV11-2 to TRBJ2-3; 9 bases agree with TRBD2. This CDR3 has 14 amino acids. The germline CDR1 and CDR2 sequences are SGHAT and FQNNGV. V shed 2 bases, J shed 5 bases, and the junction held 2 bases outside the gene matches. CDR3 DNA sequence: TGTGCCAGCAGCTTAATTAGCGGGAGAGATACGCAGTATTTT. Its protein product is CASSLISGRDTQYF.

This chain links TRBV19 with TRBJ1-1; D unresolved. This CDR3 region has 11 residues. Deletions cut 3 bases from V and 5 bases from J, with 4 bases between. Germline lookup yields CDR1 LNHDA and CDR2 SQIVND (reference sequence). In DNA form, the CDR3 reads TGTGCCAGTAGTATCGTAACTGAAGCTTTCTTT. It codes for CASSIVTEAFF. Drawing the rest from reference TRBV19 and TRBJ1-1, the complete variable domain is DGGITQSPKYLFRKEGQNVTLSCEQNLNHDAMYWYRQDPGQGLRLIYYSQIVNDFQKGDIAEGYSVSREKKESFPLTVTSAQKNPTAFYLCASSIVTEAFFGQGTRLTVV.

V gene TRBV7-2 combines with J gene TRBJ2-2; 13 bases are a match to TRBD2. This CDR3 has 17 residues. Germline lookup yields CDR1 SGHTA and CDR2 FQGNSA. The junction had 8 bases not matched to a gene; V was cut back by 3 bases and J by 7 bases. The DNA of the CDR3 is TGTGCCAGCAGCTTGACTAGCGGGAGGTTTAGGGGCGGGGAGCTGTTTTTT. Amino acids: CASSLTSGRFRGGELFF.